This TCR beta chain comes out of a study of shared clonotypes between healthy human individuals. Whole-study results and caveats: Naive subsets generally had larger estimated richness than memory subsets.

In its sample, this clone was seen a few times. The target antigen is unknown. An even split of each subset's genomic DNA across several immunoSEQ plates was performed. Sequencing used immunoSEQ multiplex PCR; TCRdb keeps in-frame clones, though not all of them. The sample has millions of clones, roughly 92% seen once. This clonotype originated in a man between 18 and 29 years old in good health. The sequenced sample was naive CD4+ T cells sorted from blood. Sample subset: CD45RA+ positively selected.

CDR3 amino acids: CASSSRATNEKLFF. CDR3 sequence (DNA): TGTGCCAGCAGCTCACGGGCAACTAATGAAAAACTGTTTTTT. The chain combines TRBV7-9 with TRBJ1-4; D unresolved. Looked up from germline, CDR1 is SEHNR and CDR2 is FQNEAQ (reference sequence). The CDR3 sequence is 14 residues long. The ends were cut back, 4 bases at V and 0 bases at J, with 6 bases in the middle. Using reference TRBV7-9 and TRBJ1-4 for the parts outside the CDR3, the full variable domain is DTGVSQNPRHKITKRGQNVTFRCDPISEHNRLYWYRQTLGQGPEFLTYFQNEAQLEKSRLLSDRFSAERPKGSFSTLEIQRTEQGDSAMYLCASSSRATNEKLFFGSGTQLSVL.